These 16 T cell receptor beta chains were sequenced from one sample in a study of blood T cells in healthy people across ages. Alongside a J-beta primer mix, a sample-barcoded 5' primer served in a second PCR lasting about 7 to 11 cycles. In TCRdb, the 5' RACE reads were re-called with MiXCR into one record per CDR3 protein. The sample has roughly 1,700,000 distinct CDR3 sequences; 28% are singletons. Material: blood. The receptor source for this set is a woman in her thirties in good health.

The chain carries TRBV7-2 and TRBJ2-7, with D tentatively TRBD2 (6 bases). CDR1 is SGHTA and CDR2 is FQGNSA in the germline V gene. V dropped 5 bases and J dropped 6 bases, with 23 bases sitting between them. This CDR3 is 16 amino acids long. The CDR3 reads CASSLAPTGLLTEQYF. In nucleotides, the CDR3 is TGTGCCAGCAGCCTCGCTCCTACGGGACTTCTGACCGAGCAGTACTTC.

The genes are TRBV5-1 and TRBJ1-4; possible D gene TRBD1, 6 bases. This CDR3 region has 15 residues. V lost 0 bases and J 3 bases, leaving 9 bases between the germline ends. Germline V gives CDR1 SGHRS, CDR2 YFSETQ. The CDR3 region is CASSLVAGANEKLFF. DNA for the CDR3: TGCGCCAGCAGCTTGGTGGCAGGGGCTAATGAAAAACTGTTTTTT.

Ten or more counts support this clonotype. An end of the junction differs from the germline gene, which may be a read error. DNA of the CDR3: TGTGCCAGCAGCCTCGGTGGGGATTCACCCCTCCACTTT. Protein sequence: CASSLGGDSPLHF. The chain carries TRBV5-1 and TRBJ1-6, with D uncertain. This CDR3 is 13 amino acids long. Germline values: CDR1 SGHRS, CDR2 YFSETQ.

This clonotype came up a few times. The chain has TRBV20-1 and TRBJ1-2; 7 nucleotides match TRBD1. The CDR3 contains 14 residues. CDR1 is DFQATT and CDR2 is SNEGSKA in the germline V gene (reference sequence). Trimming took 5 bases from V and 4 from J; bases not matched to a gene: 10. The CDR3 nucleotides are TGCAGTGCTCCCAGGGGGGGCGTGAGCTATGGCTACACCTTC. This gives the protein CSAPRGGVSYGYTF.

This clonotype was counted at least ten times. The rearrangement links TRBV10-3 to TRBJ2-7; 8 bases are shared with TRBD1. The V gene's germline CDR1 is ENHRY and CDR2 SYGVKD. Trimming at V came to 6 bases and at J to 7 bases, leaving 11 bases not matched to a gene. The CDR3 is 14 amino acids. CDR3 nucleotides: TGTGCCATCAGGGGGACAGGCAACCGGGGTGAGCAGTACTTC. Amino acid sequence: CAIRGTGNRGEQYF.

The gene calls are TRBV5-1 and TRBJ2-2, with 12 bases aligning to TRBD2. The J segment lost 6 bases and the V segment lost 6 bases, leaving 3 bases of the junction unmatched. The CDR3 extends over 14 amino acids. Germline assignment: CDR1 SGHRS and CDR2 YFSETQ. CDR3 nucleotide sequence: TGCGCCAGCACCCCTAGCGGGGGGGCCGGGGAGCTGTTTTTT. Translation: CASTPSGGAGELFF.

The genes are TRBV5-6 and TRBJ1-4; 7 bases agree with TRBD1. V shed 4 bases, J shed 4 bases, and the junction held 7 bases outside the gene matches. This CDR3 contains 15 residues. Germline V gene lookup returns CDR1 SGHDT and CDR2 YYEEEE. The DNA for the CDR3 is TGTGCCAGCAGCGCTCTCGGACAGGATAATGAAAAACTGTTTTTT. It translates to CASSALGQDNEKLFF.

This sequence joins TRBV7-9 and TRBJ2-1; 7 bases map to TRBD2. The CDR3 has 14 amino acids. The ends lost 6 bases at V and 2 bases at J; junction bases unmatched: 4. Germline CDR1 and CDR2: SEHNR and FQNEAQ (reference sequence). The CDR3 region has the DNA TGTGCCAGCAGAAGCGGGACCGCCTACAATGAGCAGTTCTTC. It encodes CASRSGTAYNEQFF.

This clonotype was observed a handful of times. This sequence joins TRBV3-1 and TRBJ2-5, with D perhaps matching TRBD2 (6 bases). The CDR3 runs to 16 residues. Germline loops: CDR1 LGHDT, CDR2 YNNKEL (reference sequence). V lost 6 bases and J lost 3, with 20 bases in between. CDR3 in DNA: TGTGCCAGCAGGGCCAAGCGAACGGGACTTGAAGAGACCCAGTACTTC. Translation: CASRAKRTGLEETQYF.

The chain links TRBV7-9 to TRBJ2-3, with unresolved D. Trimming removed 5 bases from V and 4 bases from J, with 16 bases in between. The CDR3 extends over 15 amino acids. Germline lookup yields CDR1 SEHNR and CDR2 FQNEAQ (reference sequence). CDR3 in amino acids: CASSRTALGSDTQYF. CDR3 in DNA: TGTGCCAGCAGCCGGACGGCGTTGGGGTCAGATACGCAGTATTTT.

This clonotype was recorded at least ten times. The chain carries TRBV10-3 and TRBJ2-7; D is unclear. Between the trimmed V and J ends, which lost 6 bases and 0 bases, there was a span of 12 bases. The germline gives CDR1 ENHRY, CDR2 SYGVKD. The CDR3 runs 14 residues. CDR3 residues: CAIRVSQSSYEQYF. The CDR3 nucleotides read TGTGCCATCAGAGTCAGTCAAAGCTCCTACGAGCAGTACTTC.

This chain joins TRBV6-5 and TRBJ2-7, with 8 bases fitting TRBD1. The ends lost 5 bases at V and 4 bases at J; junction bases unmatched: 13. Germline V gives CDR1 MNHEY, CDR2 SVGAGI. The CDR3 covers 16 residues. The CDR3 DNA sequence: TGTGCCAGCAGTCTCGGACAGGGCATAACGGGATACGAGCAGTACTTC. Protein product: CASSLGQGITGYEQYF.

In this sample, this clonotype turned up a few times. The chain links TRBV6-6 to TRBJ1-6, with D maybe TRBD1 (5 bases). Per the germline V gene, CDR1 is MNHNY and CDR2 is SVGAGI (reference sequence). The V gene lost 2 bases and the J gene lost 5 bases, with 10 bases spanning the gap. There are 15 residues in the CDR3. The CDR3 nucleotides read TGTGCCAGCAGTTACAGGGACGCAAATAATTCACCCCTCCACTTT. Translated: CASSYRDANNSPLHF.

This clonotype occurred many times. This chain connects TRBV6-5 to TRBJ2-3, with 9 bases aligning to TRBD2. The germline V gene encodes CDR1 MNHEY and CDR2 SVGAGI. With 7 bases clipped from V and 1 base from J, the junction kept 3 bases outside the gene matches. The length of the CDR3 is 14 residues. CDR3 nucleotide sequence: TGTGCCAGCACCCCTAGCGGGGGCACAGATACGCAGTATTTT. Translation gives CASTPSGGTDTQYF.

The J gene is TRBJ1-2, the V gene TRBV28; a weak D match, TRBD1 (6 bases). The germline V gene encodes CDR1 MDHEN and CDR2 SYDVKM. The CDR3 has 17 residues. Between the trimmed V and J ends, which lost 6 bases and 5 bases, there was a span of 25 bases. CDR3 region: CASSYEQGTWLIYGYTF. In nucleotides, the CDR3 is TGTGCCAGCAGCTACGAACAGGGAACTTGGTTGATATATGGCTACACCTTC.

J is TRBJ2-2 and V is TRBV5-1, with a possible D match to TRBD2 (6 bases). The length of the CDR3 is 16 residues. Germline CDR1 SGHRS, CDR2 YFSETQ. The V and J ends lost 3 bases and 4 bases respectively, with 16 bases between them. The CDR3 loop is CASSWGGTTGTGELFF. In nucleotides, the CDR3 is TGCGCCAGCAGCTGGGGAGGAACGACGGGCACCGGGGAGCTGTTTTTT.